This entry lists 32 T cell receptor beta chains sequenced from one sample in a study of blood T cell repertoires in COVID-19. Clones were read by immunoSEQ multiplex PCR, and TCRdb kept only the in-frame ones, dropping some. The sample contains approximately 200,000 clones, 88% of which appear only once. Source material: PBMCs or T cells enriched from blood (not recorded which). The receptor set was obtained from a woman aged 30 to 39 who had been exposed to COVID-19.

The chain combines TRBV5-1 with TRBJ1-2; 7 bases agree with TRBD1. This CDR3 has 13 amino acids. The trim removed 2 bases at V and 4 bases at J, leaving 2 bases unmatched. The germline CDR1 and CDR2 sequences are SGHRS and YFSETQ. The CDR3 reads CASSFGTVYGYTF. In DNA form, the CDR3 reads TGCGCCAGCAGCTTTGGGACAGTCTATGGCTACACCTTC.

The CDR3 loop reads CASSDRQGRGEQYF. The CDR3 bases are TGTGCCAGCAGTGATAGACAGGGGAGGGGCGAGCAGTACTTC. This chain uses TRBV7-6 with TRBJ2-7; tentatively, D is TRBD1 (8 bases). The germline V gene has CDR1 SGHVS and CDR2 FNYEAQ. The CDR3 has 14 residues. The ends were cut back, 6 bases at V and 6 bases at J, with 18 bases in the middle. Filled out from reference TRBV7-6 and TRBJ2-7, the complete variable domain reads GAGVSQSPRYKVTKRGQDVALRCDPISGHVSLYWYRQALGQGPEFLTYFNYEAQQDKSGLPNDRFSAERPEGSISTLTIQRTEQRDSAMYRCASSDRQGRGEQYFGPGTRLTVT.

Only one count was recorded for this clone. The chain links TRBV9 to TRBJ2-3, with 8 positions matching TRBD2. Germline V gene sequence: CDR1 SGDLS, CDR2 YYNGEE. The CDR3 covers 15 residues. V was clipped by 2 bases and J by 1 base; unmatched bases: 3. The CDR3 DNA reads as TGTGCCAGCAGCGTCGACGGGAGGGGCACAGATACGCAGTATTTT. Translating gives CASSVDGRGTDTQYF.

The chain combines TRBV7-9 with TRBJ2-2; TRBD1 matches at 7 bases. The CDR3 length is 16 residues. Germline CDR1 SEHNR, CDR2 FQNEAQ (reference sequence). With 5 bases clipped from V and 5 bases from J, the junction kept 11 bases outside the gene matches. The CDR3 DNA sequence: TGTGCCAGCAGCCCAGATGACAGGGAAGGGACCGGGGAGCTGTTTTTT. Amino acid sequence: CASSPDDREGTGELFF.

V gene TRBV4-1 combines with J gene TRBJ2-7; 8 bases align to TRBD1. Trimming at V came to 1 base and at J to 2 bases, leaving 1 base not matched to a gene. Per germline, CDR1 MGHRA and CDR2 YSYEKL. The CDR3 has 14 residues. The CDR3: CASSQGTGTYEQYF. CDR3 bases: TGCGCCAGCAGCCAAGGGACAGGGACCTACGAGCAGTACTTC.

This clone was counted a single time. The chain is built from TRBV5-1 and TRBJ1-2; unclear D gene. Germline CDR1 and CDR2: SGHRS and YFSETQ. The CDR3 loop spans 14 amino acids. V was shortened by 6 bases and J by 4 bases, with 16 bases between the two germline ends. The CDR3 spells CASTGSGFGYGYTF. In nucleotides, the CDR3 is TGCGCCAGCACCGGTTCAGGATTCGGCTATGGCTACACCTTC.

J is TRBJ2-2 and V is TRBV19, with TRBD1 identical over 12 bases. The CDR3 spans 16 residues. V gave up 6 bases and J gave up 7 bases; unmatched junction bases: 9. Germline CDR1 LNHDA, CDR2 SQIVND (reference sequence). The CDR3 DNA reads TGTGCCAGTAGGATCCGGGACAGGGGGCGTCACGGGGAGCTGTTTTTT. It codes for CASRIRDRGRHGELFF.

The CDR3 region has the DNA TGCGCCAGCAGCTTCCGGACTAGCGGGAGTGTCGAGACCCAGTACTTC. Encoded protein: CASSFRTSGSVETQYF. This chain links TRBV5-1 with TRBJ2-5; TRBD2 agrees at 13 bases. CDR3 size: 16 residues. The germline V gene encodes CDR1 SGHRS and CDR2 YFSETQ. The V and J ends lost 2 bases and 5 bases, in that order; junction bases with no gene match: 6.

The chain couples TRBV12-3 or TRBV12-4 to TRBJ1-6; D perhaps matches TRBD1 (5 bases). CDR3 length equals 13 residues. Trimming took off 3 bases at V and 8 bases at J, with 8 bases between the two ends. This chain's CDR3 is CASSFWGDSPLHF. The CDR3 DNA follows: TGTGCCAGCAGTTTTTGGGGGGATTCACCCCTCCACTTT.

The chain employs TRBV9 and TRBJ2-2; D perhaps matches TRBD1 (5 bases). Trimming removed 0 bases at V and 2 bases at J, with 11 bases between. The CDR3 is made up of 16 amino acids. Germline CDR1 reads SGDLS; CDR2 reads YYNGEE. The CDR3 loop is CASSVDQGPNTGELFF. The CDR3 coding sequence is TGTGCCAGCAGCGTAGACCAGGGCCCTAACACCGGGGAGCTGTTTTTT.

CDR3 sequence reads: CASSVSDTDTQYF. The DNA of the CDR3 is TGTGCCAGCAGCGTAAGCGACACAGATACGCAGTATTTT. The chain couples TRBV9 to TRBJ2-3; D is uncertain. Germline V gene data show CDR1 as SGDLS and CDR2 as YYNGEE. The ends were cut back, 1 base at V and 2 bases at J, with 5 bases in the middle. The CDR3 is made up of 13 amino acids.

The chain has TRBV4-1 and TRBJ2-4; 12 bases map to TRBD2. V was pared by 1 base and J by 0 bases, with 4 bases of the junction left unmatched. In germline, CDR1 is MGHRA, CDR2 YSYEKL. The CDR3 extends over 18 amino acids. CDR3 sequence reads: CASSQGLAGDLAKNIQYF. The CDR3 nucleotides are TGCGCCAGCAGCCAAGGACTAGCGGGGGACCTAGCCAAAAACATTCAGTACTTC.

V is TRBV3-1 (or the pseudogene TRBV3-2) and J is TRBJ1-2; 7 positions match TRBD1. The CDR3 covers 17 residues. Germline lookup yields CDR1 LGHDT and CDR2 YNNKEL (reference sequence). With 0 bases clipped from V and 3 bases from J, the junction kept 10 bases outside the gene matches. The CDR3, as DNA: TGTGCCAGCAGCCAAGAATTCCAGGGGGGATCCTACTATGGCTACACCTTC. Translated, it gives CASSQEFQGGSYYGYTF.

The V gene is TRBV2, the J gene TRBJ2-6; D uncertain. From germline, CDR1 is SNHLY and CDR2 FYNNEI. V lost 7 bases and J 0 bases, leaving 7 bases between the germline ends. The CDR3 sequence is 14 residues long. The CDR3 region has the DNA TGTGCCAGCATCTCGAGCTCTGGGGCCAACGTCCTGACTTTC. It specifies CASISSSGANVLTF.

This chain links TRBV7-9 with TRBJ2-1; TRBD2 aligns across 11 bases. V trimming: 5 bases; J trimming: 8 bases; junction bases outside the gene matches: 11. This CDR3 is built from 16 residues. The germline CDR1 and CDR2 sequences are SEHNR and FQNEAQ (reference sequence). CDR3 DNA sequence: TGTGCCAGCAGCCTTACTCTAGCGGGAGGATGGTATGAGCAGTTCTTC. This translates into CASSLTLAGGWYEQFF.

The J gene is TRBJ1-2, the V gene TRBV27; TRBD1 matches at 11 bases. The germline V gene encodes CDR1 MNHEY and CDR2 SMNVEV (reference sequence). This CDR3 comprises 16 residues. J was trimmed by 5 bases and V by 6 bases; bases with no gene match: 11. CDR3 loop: CASSPYRTGGGYGYTF. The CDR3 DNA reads TGTGCCAGCAGCCCCTACCGGACAGGGGGCGGTTATGGCTACACCTTC.

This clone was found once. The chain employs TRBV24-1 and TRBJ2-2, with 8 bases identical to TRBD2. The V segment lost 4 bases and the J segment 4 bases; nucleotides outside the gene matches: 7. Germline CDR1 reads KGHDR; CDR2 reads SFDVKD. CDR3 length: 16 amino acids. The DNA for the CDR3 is TGTGCCACCAGTGAAGGAGGACTAGCTCGCACCGGGGAGCTGTTTTTT. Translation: CATSEGGLARTGELFF.

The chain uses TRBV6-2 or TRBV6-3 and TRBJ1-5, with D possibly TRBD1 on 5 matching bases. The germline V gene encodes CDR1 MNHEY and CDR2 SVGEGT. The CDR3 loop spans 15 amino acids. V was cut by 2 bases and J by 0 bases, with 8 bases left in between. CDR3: CASSYRGYSNQPQHF. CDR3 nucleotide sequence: TGTGCCAGCAGTTACAGGGGTTATAGCAATCAGCCCCAGCATTTT.

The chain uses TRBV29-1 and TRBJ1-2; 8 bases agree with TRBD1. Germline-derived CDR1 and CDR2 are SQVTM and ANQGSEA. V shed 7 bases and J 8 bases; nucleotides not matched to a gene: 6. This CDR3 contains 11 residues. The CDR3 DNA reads TGCAGCGATGGACAGGGAAGCGGCTACACCTTC. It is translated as CSDGQGSGYTF.

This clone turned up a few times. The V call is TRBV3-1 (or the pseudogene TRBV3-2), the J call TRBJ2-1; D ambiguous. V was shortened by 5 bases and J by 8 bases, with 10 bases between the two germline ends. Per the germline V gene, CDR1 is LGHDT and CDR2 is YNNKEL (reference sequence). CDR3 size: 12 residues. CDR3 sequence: CASSFSEYEQFF. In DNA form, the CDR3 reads TGTGCCAGCAGCTTTTCGGAGTATGAGCAGTTCTTC.

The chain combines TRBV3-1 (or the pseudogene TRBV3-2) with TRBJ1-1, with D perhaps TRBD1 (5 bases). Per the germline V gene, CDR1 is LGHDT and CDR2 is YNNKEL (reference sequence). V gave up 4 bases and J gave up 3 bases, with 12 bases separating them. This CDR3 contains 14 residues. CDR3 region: CASSRRRGDTEAFF. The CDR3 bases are TGTGCCAGCAGCCGCCGACGGGGGGACACTGAAGCTTTCTTT.

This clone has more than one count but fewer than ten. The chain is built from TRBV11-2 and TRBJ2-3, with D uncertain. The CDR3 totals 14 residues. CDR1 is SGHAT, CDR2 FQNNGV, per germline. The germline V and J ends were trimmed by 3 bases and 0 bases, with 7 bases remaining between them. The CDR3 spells CASSLGLSTDTQYF. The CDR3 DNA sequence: TGTGCCAGCAGCTTGGGCCTTAGCACAGATACGCAGTATTTT.

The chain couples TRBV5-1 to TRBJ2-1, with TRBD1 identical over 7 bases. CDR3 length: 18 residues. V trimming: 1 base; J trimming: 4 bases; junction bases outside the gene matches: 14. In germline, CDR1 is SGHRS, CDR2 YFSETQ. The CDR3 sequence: CASSLRLQGDLLYNEQFF. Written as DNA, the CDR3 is TGCGCCAGCAGCTTGAGGCTGCAGGGGGACCTCCTTTACAATGAGCAGTTCTTC.

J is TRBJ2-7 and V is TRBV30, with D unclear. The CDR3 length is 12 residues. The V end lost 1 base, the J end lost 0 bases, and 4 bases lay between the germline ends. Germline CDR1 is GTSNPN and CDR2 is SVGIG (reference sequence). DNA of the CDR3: TGTGCCTGGAGTGATATCTCCTACGAGCAGTACTTC. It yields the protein CAWSDISYEQYF.

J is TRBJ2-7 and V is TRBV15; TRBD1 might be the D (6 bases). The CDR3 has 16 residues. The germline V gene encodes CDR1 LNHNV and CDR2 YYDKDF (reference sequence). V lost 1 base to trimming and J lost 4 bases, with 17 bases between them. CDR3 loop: CATSRVIGTRSYEQYF. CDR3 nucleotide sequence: TGTGCCACCAGCAGAGTTATAGGGACAAGATCATACGAGCAGTACTTC.

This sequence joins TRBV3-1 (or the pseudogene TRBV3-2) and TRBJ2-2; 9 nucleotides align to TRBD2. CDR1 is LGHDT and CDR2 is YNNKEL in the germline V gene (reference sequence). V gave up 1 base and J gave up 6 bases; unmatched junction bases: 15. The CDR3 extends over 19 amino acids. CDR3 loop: CASSQVGLGREGHSGELFF. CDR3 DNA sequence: TGTGCCAGCAGCCAAGTGGGATTAGGGCGGGAGGGCCATTCCGGGGAGCTGTTTTTT.

The chain's CDR3 is CASRGQRTSNQPQHF. CDR3 in DNA: TGTGCCAGTAGGGGACAGAGAACAAGCAATCAGCCCCAGCATTTT. This chain uses TRBV19 with TRBJ1-5, with 7 bases lining up with TRBD1. CDR3 length: 15 residues. J was trimmed by 1 base and V by 6 bases; bases with no gene match: 6. In germline, CDR1 is LNHDA, CDR2 SQIVND (reference sequence).

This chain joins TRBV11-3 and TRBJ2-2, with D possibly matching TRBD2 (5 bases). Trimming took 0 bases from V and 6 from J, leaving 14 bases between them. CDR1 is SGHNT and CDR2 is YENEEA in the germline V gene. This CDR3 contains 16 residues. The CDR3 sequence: CASSLEGGSLAGELFF. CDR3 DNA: TGTGCCAGCAGCTTAGAAGGTGGGAGTCTCGCCGGGGAGCTGTTTTTT.

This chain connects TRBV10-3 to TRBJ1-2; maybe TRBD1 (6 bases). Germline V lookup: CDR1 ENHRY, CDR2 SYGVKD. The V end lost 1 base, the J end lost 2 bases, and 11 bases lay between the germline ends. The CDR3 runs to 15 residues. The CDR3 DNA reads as TGTGCCATCAGTGAGTGGGGGCAAATCAACTATGGCTACACCTTC. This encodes CAISEWGQINYGYTF.

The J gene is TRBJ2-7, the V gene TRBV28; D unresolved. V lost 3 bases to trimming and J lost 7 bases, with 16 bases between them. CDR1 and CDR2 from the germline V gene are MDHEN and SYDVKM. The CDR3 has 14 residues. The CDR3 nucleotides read TGTGCCAGCAGTTTGATCGATGAGATATGGGAGCAGTACTTC. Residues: CASSLIDEIWEQYF. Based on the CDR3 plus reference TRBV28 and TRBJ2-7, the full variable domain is DVKVTQSSRYLVKRTGEKVFLECVQDMDHENMFWYRQDPGLGLRLIYFSYDVKMKEKGDIPEGYSVSREKKERFSLILESASTNQTSMYLCASSLIDEIWEQYFGPGTRLTVT.

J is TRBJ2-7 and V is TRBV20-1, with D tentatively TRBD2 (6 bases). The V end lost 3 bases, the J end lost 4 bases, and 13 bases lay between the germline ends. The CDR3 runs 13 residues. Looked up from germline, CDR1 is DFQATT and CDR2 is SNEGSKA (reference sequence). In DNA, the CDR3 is TGCAGTGCTAGTCCCGGGAGCATTTACGAGCAGTACTTC. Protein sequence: CSASPGSIYEQYF.

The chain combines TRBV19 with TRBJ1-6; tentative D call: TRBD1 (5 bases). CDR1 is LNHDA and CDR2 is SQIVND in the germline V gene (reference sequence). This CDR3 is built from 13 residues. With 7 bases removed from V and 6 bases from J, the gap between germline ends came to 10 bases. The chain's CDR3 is CASNGGGNSPLHF. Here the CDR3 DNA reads TGTGCCAGTAACGGCGGGGGTAATTCACCCCTCCACTTT.